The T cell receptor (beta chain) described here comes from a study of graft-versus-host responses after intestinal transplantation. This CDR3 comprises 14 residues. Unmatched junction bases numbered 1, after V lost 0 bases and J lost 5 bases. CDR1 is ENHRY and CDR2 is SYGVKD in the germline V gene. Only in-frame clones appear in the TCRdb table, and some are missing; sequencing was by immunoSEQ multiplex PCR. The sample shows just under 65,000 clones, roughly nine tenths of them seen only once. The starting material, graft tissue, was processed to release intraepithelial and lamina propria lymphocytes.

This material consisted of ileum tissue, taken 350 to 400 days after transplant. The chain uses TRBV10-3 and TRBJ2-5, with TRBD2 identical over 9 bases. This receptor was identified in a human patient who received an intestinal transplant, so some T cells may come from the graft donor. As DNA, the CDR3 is TGTGCCATCAGTGAGTCGAGCGGGAGGGAGACCCAGTACTTC. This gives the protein CAISESSGRETQYF.